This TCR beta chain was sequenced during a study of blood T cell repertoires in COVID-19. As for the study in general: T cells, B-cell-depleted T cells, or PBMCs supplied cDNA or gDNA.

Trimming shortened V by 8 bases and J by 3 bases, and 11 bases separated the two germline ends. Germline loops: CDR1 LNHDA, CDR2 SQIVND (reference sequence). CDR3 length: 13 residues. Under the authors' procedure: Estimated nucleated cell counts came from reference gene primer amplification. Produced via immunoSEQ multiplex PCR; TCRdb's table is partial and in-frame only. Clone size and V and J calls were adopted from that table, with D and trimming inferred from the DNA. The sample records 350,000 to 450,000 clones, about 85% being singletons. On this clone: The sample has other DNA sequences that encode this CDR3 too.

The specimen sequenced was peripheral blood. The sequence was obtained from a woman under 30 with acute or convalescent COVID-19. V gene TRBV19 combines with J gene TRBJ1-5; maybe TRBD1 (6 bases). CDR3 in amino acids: CASSRTANQPQHF. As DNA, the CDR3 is TGTGCCAGTTCTCGGACAGCCAATCAGCCCCAGCATTTT. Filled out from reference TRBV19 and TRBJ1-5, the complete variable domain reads DGGITQSPKYLFRKEGQNVTLSCEQNLNHDAMYWYRQDPGQGLRLIYYSQIVNDFQKGDIAEGYSVSREKKESFPLTVTSAQKNPTAFYLCASSRTANQPQHFGDGTRLSIL.